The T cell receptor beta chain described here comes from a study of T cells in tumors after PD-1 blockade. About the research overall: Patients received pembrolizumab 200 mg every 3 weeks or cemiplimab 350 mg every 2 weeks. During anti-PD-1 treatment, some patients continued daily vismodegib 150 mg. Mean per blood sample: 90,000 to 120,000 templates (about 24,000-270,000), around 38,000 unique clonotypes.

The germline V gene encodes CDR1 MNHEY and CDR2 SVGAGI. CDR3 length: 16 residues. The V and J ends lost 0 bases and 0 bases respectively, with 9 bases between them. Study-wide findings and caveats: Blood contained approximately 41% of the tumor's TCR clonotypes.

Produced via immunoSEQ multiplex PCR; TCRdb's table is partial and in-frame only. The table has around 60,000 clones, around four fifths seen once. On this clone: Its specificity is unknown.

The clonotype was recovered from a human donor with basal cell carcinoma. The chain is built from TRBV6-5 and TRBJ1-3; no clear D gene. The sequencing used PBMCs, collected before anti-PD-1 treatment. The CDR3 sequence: CASSYSRAHSGNTIYF. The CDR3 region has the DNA TGTGCCAGCAGTTACTCGAGGGCCCACTCTGGAAACACCATATATTTT.